The present T cell receptor (beta chain) was sequenced within a study of T cells in Graves' hyperthyroidism and ophthalmopathy. There were TCR beta CDR3 regions amplified from RNA transcripts. With the HTBI primer set, the TCR CDR3 went through a first round of RT-PCR. Using its own MiXCR run on the multiplex PCR reads, TCRdb lists one record per CDR3 protein. Found here are 500,000 to 650,000 distinct CDR3 sequences, 15% to 20% of them singletons; the top ten hold 47%. The length of the CDR3 is 16 residues. In germline, CDR1 is KGHSH, CDR2 LQKENI. V lost 5 bases and J 2 bases, leaving 18 bases between the germline ends.

This clonotype was sampled from a man in his forties with Graves' ophthalmopathy. The sample comprised blood. The chain uses TRBV18 and TRBJ1-2; D is undetermined. The CDR3 nucleotides are TGTGCCAGCTCATCAATCCAAGGAGGAACGAACTATGGCTACACCTTC. Amino acids: CASSSIQGGTNYGYTF.